The rows below give T cell receptor beta chains drawn from one sample of a study of blood T cell repertoires in COVID-19. Clones were read by immunoSEQ multiplex PCR, and TCRdb kept only the in-frame ones, dropping some. The sample includes approximately 240,000 clones, 80% to 90% of them seen just once. Sequencing was performed on PBMCs or T cells enriched from blood (not recorded which). Every receptor here comes from a woman younger than 30 in a cohort exposed to, infected with or recovered from COVID-19 (not recorded which). CDR3s include the opening cysteine and the closing phenylalanine or tryptophan. The D gene is left open where the match is weak. The size entry is marked missing in some rows and otherwise reads once, few, many or a size class.

D gene,clone size,V gene,J gene,CDR3 length,CDR3 DNA,CDR3 protein
NA,NA,TRBV19,TRBJ1-2,16,TGTGCCAGTAGTATAGATCAGACCGAAGGGGACTATGGCTACACCTTC,CASSIDQTEGDYGYTF
TRBD2,NA,TRBV9,TRBJ2-1,13,TGTGCCAGCCAGGGGCTAGCGGGTGTTGAGCAGTTCTTC,CASQGLAGVEQFF
NA,NA,TRBV11-2,TRBJ1-4,14,TGTGCCAGCAGCCCCAGTTCAACTAATGAAAAACTGTTTTTT,CASSPSSTNEKLFF
NA,NA,TRBV16,TRBJ2-2,16,TGTGCCAGCAGCCAAACCCCGGACTTTAACACCGGGGAGCTGTTTTTT,CASSQTPDFNTGELFF
NA,NA,TRBV30,TRBJ2-3,12,TGTGCCTGGAGTGTATCGAGGGATACGCAGTATTTT,CAWSVSRDTQYF
NA,NA,TRBV2,TRBJ1-1,13,TGTGCCAGCAGTGCGACACAGAACACTGAAGCTTTCTTT,CASSATQNTEAFF
NA,NA,TRBV19,TRBJ1-5,17,TGTGCCAGTAGTATAGAGGCACCCAGCGATATCAATCAGCCCCAGCATTTT,CASSIEAPSDINQPQHF
TRBD1,NA,TRBV19,TRBJ1-1,19,TGTGCCAGTAGTATACGACCTGGACAAAGGGACAGGGGGAACACTGAAGCTTTCTTT,CASSIRPGQRDRGNTEAFF
TRBD2,NA,TRBV29-1,TRBJ2-7,15,TGCAGCGTTGAAGAAGGACTAGCTTCAGGATACGAGCAGTACTTC,CSVEEGLASGYEQYF
TRBD2,NA,TRBV2,TRBJ2-1,14,TGTGCCACCCTGGGCAGCGGGAGCCCGGGGGAGCAGTTCTTC,CATLGSGSPGEQFF
NA,few,TRBV15,TRBJ2-7,15,TGTGCCACCAGCAGAGACGGCGGGAACTCCTACGAGCAGTACTTC,CATSRDGGNSYEQYF
NA,NA,TRBV2,TRBJ1-2,15,TGTGCCAGCAGTGAAGGGGCAGGGTTCGGCTATGGCTACACCTTC,CASSEGAGFGYGYTF
NA,NA,TRBV4-2,TRBJ2-5,17,TGTGCCAGCAGCCAAGATCGAGGGAGCGGCCTCCAAGAGACCCAGTACTTC,CASSQDRGSGLQETQYF
TRBD2,NA,TRBV5-1,TRBJ2-7,17,TGCGCCAGCAGTCACGCCGGGGCTAGCGGGGACTCATACGAGCAGTACTTC,CASSHAGASGDSYEQYF
TRBD1,NA,TRBV2,TRBJ1-5,14,TGTGCCAGCTTAGGGACAGGGGGCGTCCAGCCCCAGCATTTT,CASLGTGGVQPQHF
TRBD1,NA,TRBV11-3,TRBJ1-1,13,TGTGCCAGCAGCCTGGGACAGCACACTGAAGCTTTCTTT,CASSLGQHTEAFF
NA,NA,TRBV10-3,TRBJ2-7,16,TGTGCCATCAGTGTCAGGGAGGTCACCAGCTCCTACGAGCAGTACTTC,CAISVREVTSSYEQYF
TRBD1,NA,TRBV11-3,TRBJ2-1,15,TGTGCCAGCAGCCCCCGGGACAGGTCCTACAATGAGCAGTTCTTC,CASSPRDRSYNEQFF
NA,NA,TRBV2,TRBJ2-5,14,TGTGCCATTACAGGGCGGGCCACCAGAGAGACCCAGTACTTC,CAITGRATRETQYF
TRBD1,NA,TRBV7-9,TRBJ1-1,15,TGTGCCAGCAGCTTAGTCGGACAGGCGGTAACTGAAGCTTTCTTT,CASSLVGQAVTEAFF
NA,NA,TRBV2,TRBJ1-2,14,TGTGCCAGCAGTCTTAGGGGGAACAACTATGGCTACACCTTC,CASSLRGNNYGYTF
TRBD1,NA,TRBV7-6,TRBJ1-3,18,TGTGCCAGCAGCTTAGCTGGGGACAGGGGGGAATCTGGAAACACCATATATTTT,CASSLAGDRGESGNTIYF
NA,NA,TRBV24-1,TRBJ2-7,14,TGTGCCACCAGTGGGGGGCCCCGGTCCTACGAGCAGTACTTC,CATSGGPRSYEQYF
TRBD2,NA,TRBV3-1/TRBV3-2,TRBJ2-7,15,TGTGCCAGCAGCGAAGGGACTAGCGGGACTAGTGAGCAGTACTTC,CASSEGTSGTSEQYF
NA,NA,TRBV6-1,TRBJ1-1,14,TGTGCCAGCAGTGAAAGGGGGTATCACACTGAAGCTTTCTTT,CASSERGYHTEAFF
NA,NA,TRBV7-9,TRBJ1-2,13,TGTGCCAGCAGCTCCCCTAATAACTATGGCTACACCTTC,CASSSPNNYGYTF
NA,NA,TRBV4-1,TRBJ1-6,16,TGCGCCAGCAGCCAAGAGCGGGACCGACTTAATTCACCCCTCCACTTT,CASSQERDRLNSPLHF
NA,NA,TRBV11-2,TRBJ1-4,14,TGTGCCAGCAGCCAGACAACAACTAATGAAAAACTGTTTTTT,CASSQTTTNEKLFF
NA,NA,TRBV5-6,TRBJ1-2,14,TGTGCCAGCAGTTGGGAGGGAGCTACTCGTGGCTACACCTTC,CASSWEGATRGYTF
TRBD1,NA,TRBV2,TRBJ1-6,15,TGTGCCAGCAGTGAGCGGGACAGGGGAAGGTCACCCCTCCACTTT,CASSERDRGRSPLHF
TRBD1,NA,TRBV7-9,TRBJ2-2,13,TGTGCCAGCAGCTTAGGACAGGGCGGGGAGCTGTTTTTT,CASSLGQGGELFF
TRBD1,NA,TRBV5-8,TRBJ1-5,16,TGTGCCAGCAGCGCGGGACAGGGGAACCGTGCTCAGCCCCAGCATTTT,CASSAGQGNRAQPQHF
NA,NA,TRBV29-1,TRBJ1-2,14,TGCAGCGTCGATAGAAAAGGGGTTAACTATGGCTACACCTTC,CSVDRKGVNYGYTF
NA,NA,TRBV27,TRBJ1-3,14,TGTGCCAGCAGTTCCTCCGGGACAGGAAACACCATATATTTT,CASSSSGTGNTIYF
TRBD1,NA,TRBV7-2,TRBJ1-6,16,TGTGCCAGCCGTACGGGACAGGGAGACTATAATTCACCCCTCCACTTT,CASRTGQGDYNSPLHF
NA,NA,TRBV19,TRBJ1-2,14,TGTGCCAGTAGTATAGATCGGGGGAATGATGGCTACACCTTC,CASSIDRGNDGYTF
TRBD1,NA,TRBV30,TRBJ1-4,14,TGTGCCTGGCTCGGACAGGGGACTAATGAAAAACTGTTTTTT,CAWLGQGTNEKLFF
TRBD2,NA,TRBV5-6,TRBJ2-2,16,TGTGCCAGCAGTCGTCCGGGACTAGCCATAACCGGGGAGCTGTTTTTT,CASSRPGLAITGELFF
TRBD1,NA,TRBV5-7,TRBJ1-2,14,TGTGCCAGCAGCTTGGATACAGGGGTATGTGGCTACACCTTC,CASSLDTGVCGYTF
NA,NA,TRBV6-6,TRBJ1-5,14,TGTGCCAGCACCCCAAAGAGTGGCAATCAGCCCCAGCATTTT,CASTPKSGNQPQHF
NA,NA,TRBV14,TRBJ2-7,18,TGTGCCAGCAGCACTATGAATAGGGAGTTGTACAGCTCCTACGAGCAGTACTTC,CASSTMNRELYSSYEQYF
TRBD1,NA,TRBV7-8,TRBJ2-3,16,TGTGCCAGCAGCTGGGGGACAGGGCGGAGCACAGATACGCAGTATTTT,CASSWGTGRSTDTQYF